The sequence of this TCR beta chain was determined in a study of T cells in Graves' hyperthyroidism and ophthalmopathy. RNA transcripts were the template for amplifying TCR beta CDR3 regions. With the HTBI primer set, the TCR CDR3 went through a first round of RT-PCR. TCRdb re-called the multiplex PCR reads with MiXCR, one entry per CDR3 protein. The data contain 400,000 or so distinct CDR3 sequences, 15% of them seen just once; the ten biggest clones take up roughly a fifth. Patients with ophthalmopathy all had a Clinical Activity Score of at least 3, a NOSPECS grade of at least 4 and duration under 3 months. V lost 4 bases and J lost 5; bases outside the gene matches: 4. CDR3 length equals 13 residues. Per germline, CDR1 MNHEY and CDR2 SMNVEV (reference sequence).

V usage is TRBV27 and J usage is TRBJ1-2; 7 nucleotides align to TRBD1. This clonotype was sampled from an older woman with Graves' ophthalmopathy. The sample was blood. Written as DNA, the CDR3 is TGTGCCAGCAGTTCCGCCAGGGGGTATGGCTACACCTTC. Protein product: CASSSARGYGYTF.